Detailed here is one T cell receptor beta chain. The record originates from a study of regulatory T cells in long-lasting Graves disease. Building of the TCR beta libraries involved iRepertoire HTBI primers and Arm-PCR of CDR3 regions. TCRdb recomputed calls from the multiplex PCR reads with MiXCR, one row per CDR3 protein. The data contain hundreds of thousands of distinct CDR3 sequences, 20% to 25% of them singletons. The germline V gene encodes CDR1 SGDLS and CDR2 YYNGEE. Trimming took 4 bases from V and 0 from J; bases not matched to a gene: 6. CDR3 size: 15 residues. Noted time point: persistent/refractory GD, antithyroid drugs over 5 years with positive TRAb. Generation of the TCR library employed RNA extracted from PBMCs.

This TCR was recovered from a female donor with Graves disease. The V gene is TRBV9, the J gene TRBJ2-7; 8 nucleotides line up with TRBD1. The sequenced sample was peripheral blood mononuclear cells (PBMCs), obtained when the disease was refractory, from a patient treated with antithyroid drugs. CDR3 DNA: TGTGCCAGCAGCCCCAGGGGGCAGTCCTCCTACGAGCAGTACTTC. Amino acids: CASSPRGQSSYEQYF.